These T cell receptor beta chains were read from a single sample in a study of T cells in Graves' hyperthyroidism and ophthalmopathy. TCRdb processed the multiplex PCR reads anew with MiXCR; each CDR3 protein has one entry. Here the sample spans hundreds of thousands of distinct CDR3 sequences, roughly a sixth being singletons. What was sequenced was blood. The receptors originated from a woman aged 18-30 years with Graves' ophthalmopathy. CDR3s include the opening cysteine and the closing phenylalanine or tryptophan. The D gene is left open where the match is weak. Only part of the rows carry a size: once, few, many, or a class if the clone is expanded.

.	TRBV27	TRBJ1-3	few	CASSLGDRFLSGNTIYF	TGTGCCAGCAGTTTAGGGGACCGATTTCTATCTGGAAACACCATATATTTT
.	TRBV20-1	TRBJ2-7	many	CSSQIGIYEQYF	TGCAGTTCCCAAATAGGTATCTACGAGCAGTACTTC
.	TRBV10-3	TRBJ2-3	.	CAISVQGIDTQYF	TGTGCCATCAGCGTACAGGGAATAGATACGCAGTATTTT
TRBD2	TRBV6-1	TRBJ2-7	.	CASSDIAGWDEQYF	TGTGCCAGCAGCGATATAGCGGGATGGGACGAGCAGTACTTC
.	TRBV20-1	TRBJ1-5	.	CSAADRSSNQPQHF	TGCAGTGCCGCTGACAGGAGTAGCAATCAGCCCCAGCATTTT
TRBD1	TRBV19	TRBJ2-7	.	CASSMTGGSYEQYF	TGTGCCAGTAGTATGACAGGGGGGTCCTACGAGCAGTACTTC
.	TRBV5-1	TRBJ1-4	.	CASSLGPRRSFFEKLFF	TGCGCCAGCAGCTTGGGCCCTCGACGGTCTTTTTTTGAAAAACTGTTTTTT
.	TRBV11-2	TRBJ1-6	many	CASSPDWAFNSPLHF	TGTGCCAGCAGCCCCGACTGGGCTTTCAATTCACCCCTCCACTTT
TRBD2	TRBV11-2	TRBJ2-2	.	CASSPIAGGGELFF	TGTGCCAGCAGTCCCATAGCGGGGGGCGGGGAGCTGTTTTTT
TRBD2	TRBV30	TRBJ2-1	few	CARGLAGSQFF	TGTGCCCGGGGACTAGCGGGCTCACAGTTCTTC
TRBD2	TRBV28	TRBJ2-2	many	CASSFLPSGLPGELFF	TGTGCCAGCAGTTTCTTGCCTAGCGGGTTACCCGGGGAGCTGTTTTTT
.	TRBV19	TRBJ1-1	.	CASSIISSMNTEAFF	TGTGCCAGTAGTATTATTAGTTCCATGAACACTGAAGCTTTCTTT
.	TRBV2	TRBJ1-1	many	CASSGTFF	TGTGCCAGCAGCGGGACTTTCTTT
.	TRBV2	TRBJ2-7	many	CASSKSSGSSYEQYF	TGTGCCAGCAGCAAGAGTAGCGGTAGCTCCTACGAGCAGTACTTC
TRBD2	TRBV27	TRBJ2-7	many	CASSLLAGEGNEQYF	TGTGCCAGCAGTTTATTGGCGGGAGAGGGCAACGAGCAGTACTTC
TRBD1	TRBV12-3/TRBV12-4	TRBJ2-7	.	CASSAPQGQEQYF	TGTGCCAGCAGCGCCCCACAGGGGCAAGAGCAGTACTTC
.	TRBV30	TRBJ2-4	many	CAWRRGRTAKNIQYF	TGTGCCTGGAGGAGAGGGCGAACAGCCAAAAACATTCAGTACTTC
TRBD2	TRBV13	TRBJ2-3	many	CASSLRALLAGPSTDTQYF	TGTGCCAGCAGCTTAAGGGCGTTGCTAGCGGGACCCAGCACAGATACGCAGTATTTT
.	TRBV12-3/TRBV12-4	TRBJ2-7	.	CASSLGSIDEQYF	TGTGCCAGCAGTTTAGGGTCCATAGACGAGCAGTACTTC
.	TRBV10-3	TRBJ1-2	many	CAISEVQVYGYTF	TGTGCCATCAGTGAAGTACAGGTCTATGGCTACACCTTC
.	TRBV30	TRBJ2-7	many	CAWSVLGKETYEQYF	TGTGCCTGGAGTGTACTCGGGAAGGAGACTTACGAGCAGTACTTC
.	TRBV3-1	TRBJ1-2	.	CASSQLQGNYGYTF	TGTGCCAGCAGCCAATTGCAGGGGAACTATGGCTACACCTTC
TRBD1	TRBV7-9	TRBJ1-2	few	CASSDMGTEFNYGYTF	TGTGCCAGCAGCGATATGGGGACAGAGTTTAACTATGGCTACACCTTC
.	TRBV19	TRBJ2-3	.	CASTAASQSTDTQYF	TGTGCCAGCACAGCGGCTAGCCAAAGCACAGATACGCAGTATTTT
TRBD1	TRBV6-1	TRBJ1-1	.	CASSDSSGGELAFF	TGTGCCAGCAGTGATTCATCAGGGGGCGAGTTAGCTTTCTTT
.	TRBV30	TRBJ1-2	many	CAWPGRGVSYGYTF	TGTGCCTGGCCGGGGAGAGGGGTCAGCTATGGCTACACCTTC